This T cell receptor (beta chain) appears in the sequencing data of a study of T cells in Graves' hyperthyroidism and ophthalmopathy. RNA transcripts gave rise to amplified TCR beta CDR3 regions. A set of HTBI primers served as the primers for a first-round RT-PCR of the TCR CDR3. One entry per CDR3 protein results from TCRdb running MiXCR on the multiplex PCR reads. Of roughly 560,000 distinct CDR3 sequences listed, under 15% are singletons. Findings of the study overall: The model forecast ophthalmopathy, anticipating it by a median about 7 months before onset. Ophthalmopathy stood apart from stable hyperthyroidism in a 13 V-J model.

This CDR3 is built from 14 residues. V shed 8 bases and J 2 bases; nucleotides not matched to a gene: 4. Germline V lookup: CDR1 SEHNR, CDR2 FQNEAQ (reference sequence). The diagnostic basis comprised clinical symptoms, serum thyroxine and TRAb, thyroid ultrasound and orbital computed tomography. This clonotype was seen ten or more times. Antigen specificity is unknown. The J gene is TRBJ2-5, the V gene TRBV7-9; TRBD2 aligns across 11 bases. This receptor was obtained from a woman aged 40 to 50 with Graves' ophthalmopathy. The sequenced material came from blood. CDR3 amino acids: CASGGLAAQETQYF. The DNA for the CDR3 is TGTGCCAGCGGGGGACTAGCGGCACAAGAGACCCAGTACTTC.